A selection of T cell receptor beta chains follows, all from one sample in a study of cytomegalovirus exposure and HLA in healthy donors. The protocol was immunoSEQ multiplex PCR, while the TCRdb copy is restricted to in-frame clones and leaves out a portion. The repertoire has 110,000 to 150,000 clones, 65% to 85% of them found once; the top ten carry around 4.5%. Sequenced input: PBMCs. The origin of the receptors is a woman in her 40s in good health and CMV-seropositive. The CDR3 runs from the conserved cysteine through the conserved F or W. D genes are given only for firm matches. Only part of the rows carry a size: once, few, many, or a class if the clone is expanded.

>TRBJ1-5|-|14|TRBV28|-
TGTGCCAGCAGTTTAGACGGGGACAATCAGCCCCAGCATTTT
CASSLDGDNQPQHF
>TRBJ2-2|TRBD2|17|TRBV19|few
TGTGCCAGTAGTATAGTTCAAGGACTAGGCGTCACCGGGGAGCTGTTTTTT
CASSIVQGLGVTGELFF
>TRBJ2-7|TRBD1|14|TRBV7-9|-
TGTGCCAGCAGGCTACAGGGGGGAGACTACGAGCAGTACTTC
CASRLQGGDYEQYF
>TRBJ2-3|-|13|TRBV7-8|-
TGTGCCAGCAGCCTAACGTACACAGATACGCAGTATTTT
CASSLTYTDTQYF
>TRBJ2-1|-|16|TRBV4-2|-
TGTGCCAGCAGCCAAGAGTTAGGGAGTTCCTACAATGAGCAGTTCTTC
CASSQELGSSYNEQFF
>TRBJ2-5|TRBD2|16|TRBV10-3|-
TGTGCCATCAGTGAGTCGGCCCTGGCCGGGGGGGAGACCCAGTACTTC
CAISESALAGGETQYF
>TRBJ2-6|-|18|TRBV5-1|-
TGCGCCAGCAGCTTGGGACAGGGAGGTCTGCCTGGGGCCAACGTCCTGACTTTC
CASSLGQGGLPGANVLTF
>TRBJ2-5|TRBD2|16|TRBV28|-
TGTGCCAGCAGTTTGCTAGCGGGGGGGTACCAAGAGACCCAGTACTTC
CASSLLAGGYQETQYF
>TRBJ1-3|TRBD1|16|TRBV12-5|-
TGTGCTAGTGGTTTGTGGACAGGGGGTACTGGAAACACCATATATTTT
CASGLWTGGTGNTIYF
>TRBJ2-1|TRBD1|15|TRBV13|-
TGTGCCAGCAGGCTGACAGGGTCGTCATACAATGAGCAGTTCTTC
CASRLTGSSYNEQFF
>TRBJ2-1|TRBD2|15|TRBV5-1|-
TGCGCCAGCAGCATTAGCGGGAGCTCCTACAATGAGCAGTTCTTC
CASSISGSSYNEQFF
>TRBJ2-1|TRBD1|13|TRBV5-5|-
TGTGCCAGCAGCTTTGGACAGGGGTATGAGCAGTTCTTC
CASSFGQGYEQFF
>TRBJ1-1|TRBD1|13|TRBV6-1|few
TGTGCCAGCGGACAGGTGATGAACACTGAAGCTTTCTTT
CASGQVMNTEAFF
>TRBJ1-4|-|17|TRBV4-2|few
TGTGCCAGCAGCCAGTCTAGGGTGCGACAGAGGAATGAAAAACTGTTTTTT
CASSQSRVRQRNEKLFF
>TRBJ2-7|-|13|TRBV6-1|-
TGTGCCAGCTTAACAGGTCCCCCCTACGAGCAGTACTTC
CASLTGPPYEQYF
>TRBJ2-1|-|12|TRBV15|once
TGTGCCACCAGCGAGGGGGGGAATGAGCAGTTCTTC
CATSEGGNEQFF
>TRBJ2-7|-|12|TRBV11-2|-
TGTGCCAGCAGCCCCGACAGACACGAGCAGTACTTC
CASSPDRHEQYF
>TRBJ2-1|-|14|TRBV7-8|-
TGTGCCAGCAGCCCCGACATCCCCAGCAATGAGCAGTTCTTC
CASSPDIPSNEQFF
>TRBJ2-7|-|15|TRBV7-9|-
TGTTCCAGCACCCCCGAGGGTAGTAGCTCCTACGAGCAGTACTTC
CSSTPEGSSSYEQYF
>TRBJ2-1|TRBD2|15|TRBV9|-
TGTGCCAGCAGCGTAGTTAGCGGGAGCGGCAATGAGCAGTTCTTC
CASSVVSGSGNEQFF
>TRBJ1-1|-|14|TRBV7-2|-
TGTGCCAGCAGCTATCAAATCATGAACACTGAAGCTTTCTTT
CASSYQIMNTEAFF
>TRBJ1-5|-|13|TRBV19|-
TGTGCCAGTAGCGGACAGATGGCCCAGCCCCAGCATTTT
CASSGQMAQPQHF
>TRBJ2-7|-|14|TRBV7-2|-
TGTGCCAGCAGCTTTGGGACTTCCTCCTACGAGCAGTACTTC
CASSFGTSSYEQYF
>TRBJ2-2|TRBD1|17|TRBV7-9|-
TGTTCCAGCAGCTCGCGGACAGGAGACGCGAACACCGGGGAGCTGTTTTTT
CSSSSRTGDANTGELFF
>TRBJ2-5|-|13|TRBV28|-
TGTGCCAGCAGTCCGACAGGCCAAGAGACCCAGTACTTC
CASSPTGQETQYF
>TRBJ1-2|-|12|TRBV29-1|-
TGCAGCGCCGTACATTCTAACTATGGCTACACCTTC
CSAVHSNYGYTF
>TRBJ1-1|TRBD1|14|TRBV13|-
TGTGCCAGCAGCTTACAGGGGGAGGACACTGAAGCTTTCTTT
CASSLQGEDTEAFF
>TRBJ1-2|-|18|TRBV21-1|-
TGTGCCAGCAGCAAAGGGAGGGGTGGCTGCAAGACTACGGATGGCTACACCTTC
CASSKGRGGCKTTDGYTF
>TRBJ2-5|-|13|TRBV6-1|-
TGTGCCAGCAGCGGGCCGTCTAGGGGGACCCAGTACTTC
CASSGPSRGTQYF
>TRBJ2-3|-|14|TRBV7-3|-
TGTGCCAGCAGCCGCGGGGGCCGCACAGATACGCAGTATTTT
CASSRGGRTDTQYF
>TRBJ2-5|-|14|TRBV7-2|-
TGTGCCAGCAGCACAGGACAAATCCAAGAGACCCAGTACTTC
CASSTGQIQETQYF
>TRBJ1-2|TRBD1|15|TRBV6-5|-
TGTGCCAGCAGTTACACCCCGGGACAGGACTATGGCTACACCTTC
CASSYTPGQDYGYTF
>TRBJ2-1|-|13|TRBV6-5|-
TGTGCCGGAGTACTAGGCTCCTACAATGAGCAGTTCTTC
CAGVLGSYNEQFF
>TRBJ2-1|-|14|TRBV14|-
TGTGCCAGCAGCGGTACGGGATCCTACAATGAGCAGTTCTTC
CASSGTGSYNEQFF
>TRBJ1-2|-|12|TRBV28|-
TGTGCCACCAATAGAGGCCTTTATGGCTACACCTTC
CATNRGLYGYTF
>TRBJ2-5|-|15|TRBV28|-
TGTGCCAGCAGTCACCCGCACAGGGCTCAAGAGACCCAGTACTTC
CASSHPHRAQETQYF
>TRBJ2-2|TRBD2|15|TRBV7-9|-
TGTGCCAGCAGGGGACTAGGGGTGAGGACCGGGGAGCTGTTTTTT
CASRGLGVRTGELFF
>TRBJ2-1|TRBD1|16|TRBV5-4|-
TGTGCCAGCAACAAGGACAGGCCAAGCTCCTACAATGAGCAGTTCTTC
CASNKDRPSSYNEQFF
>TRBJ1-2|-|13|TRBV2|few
TGTGCCAGCAGTGTTCTAGCTAACTATGGCTACACCTTC
CASSVLANYGYTF
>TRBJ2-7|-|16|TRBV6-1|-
TGTGCCAGCAGTGAAGCATGGGCGCCGAGCTCCTACGAGCAGTACTTC
CASSEAWAPSSYEQYF
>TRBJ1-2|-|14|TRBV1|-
TGCACCAGCAGCCAAACACAGGGAATCTATGGCTACACCTTC
CTSSQTQGIYGYTF
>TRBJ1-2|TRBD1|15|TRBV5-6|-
TGTGCCAGCAGCCCGAAGGGGGCCAGAAACTATGGCTACACCTTC
CASSPKGARNYGYTF
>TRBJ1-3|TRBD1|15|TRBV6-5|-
TGTGCCAGCAGTTACCTCGGACAGGGTTACAACACCATATATTTT
CASSYLGQGYNTIYF